This T cell receptor beta chain was found in a study of shared clonotypes between healthy human individuals (dated by TCRdb to the early 2020s). The study in broad terms: Three men and two women, aged 18 to 49 years, made up the cohort. For each donor, CD4 naive and CD4 memory were each run on three plates, CD8 naive on two plates, and CD8 memory on one plate. The study deeply sequenced blood TCR repertoires of about five healthy adults to estimate repertoire size and the extent of clonotype sharing between individuals. Libraries were prepared and TCR repertoires were sequenced by different laboratories using diverse techniques, in order to increase sequencing depth and limit assay-specific biases. Each donor's leukapheresis produced roughly between about 0.9 and 9.5 billion PBMCs. What the study reported, not specific to this receptor: Naive subsets generally had larger estimated clonotype richness than memory subsets. Based on pairwise subsampling, the degree of clonotype sharing among donors was expected to be affected by sequencing depth. Across a handful of donors, approximately 4.9% of naive CD4, approximately 3.6% of naive CD8, roughly 2.2% of memory CD4, and roughly 0.41% of memory CD8 clonotypes were shared. Sampling was restricted to blood, and TCR repertoires in tissues likely differ from the TCR repertoires found in blood. Incomplete sequencing was indicated by rarefaction of sorted-subset datasets, despite the large sequencing depth. The genetic and exposure-history diversity represented was limited by the small number of donors. Compared with non-shared clonotypes, the clonotypes found in all four sorted-subset donors had higher generation probabilities.

Turning to this clone: Its specific antigen is unknown. The input lacks base qualities; no much larger clone sits a single base away.

The donors were healthy, HIV-negative adults who had no recently reported acute infections or vaccinations. Every donor was a Caucasian adult residing in Nashville, Tennessee, USA. Magnetic negative selection was used to enrich CD4+ T cells, after which naive cells were positively selected on CD45RA and the negative fraction became the memory subset. After blood collection by leukapheresis, PBMCs were isolated using Ficoll-Histopaque density gradient centrifugation and then cryopreserved in the vapor phase of liquid nitrogen. Analytical flow cytometry was used to check the purity and quantity of every magnetically sorted T cell population. Genomic DNA was isolated from every sorted fraction and measured by UV absorbance on a Nanodrop 2000c. Using the deep immunoSEQ assay, multiplex PCR amplified TCR CDR3 regions from genomic DNA. Genomic DNA extracted from each cell subset was distributed evenly over all wells of several immunoSEQ 96-well plates, and each plate served as one replicate. Each replicate PCR for sorted subsets received roughly 200 ng genomic DNA, equal to roughly 30,000 T cell genomes. Purified libraries were measured with a Qubit 3.0 fluorometer, size-checked on a Bioanalyzer 2100, and measured again with the KAPA Library Quantification kit. A separate single-read 150-cycle Illumina NextSeq 550 flow cell was used to sequence each immunoSEQ 96-well plate. The published analysis was carried out like this. Because the immunoSEQ output included only junctional sequences and no quality scores, the filtering could not be the same as the filtering used for full-length reads. Sequences were annotated with PyIR, a Python wrapper for IgBLAST v1.9, and V/J genes and CDR3 were assigned using IMGT germline references. Reads with weak V/J assignments (E-value above 1e-6), missing CDR3, stop codons, out-of-frame junctions, or ambiguous translated residues were removed. V3J clonotypes were defined as sequences sharing the same inferred V gene, J gene, and CDR3 amino acid sequence. The percentage overlap between two repertoires was calculated by dividing the number of shared unique clonotypes by the size of the smaller repertoire. Three approaches were used to assess repertoire richness: RTK rarefaction, the Chao1 estimator, and Recon v2.1 estimates of unobserved clonotypes. Generation probabilities were computed with OLGA for all TCRbeta clonotypes obtained by the gDNA method from several donors. The immuneACCESS repertoire file appears here via TCRdb, limited to in-frame rearrangements. These files lack a portion of the clones; in checked studies, under half of the deficit traces to unresolved V genes, and the cause of the others is not known. V and J calls plus clone size are reproduced from that table; the DNA served to infer D and trimming. In this sample the table shows about a million clones, roughly 80% of which occur a single time. The ten largest account for about 0.94% of the sample.

Based on the germline V gene, the CDR1 and CDR2 sequences are MDHEN and SYDVKM. Trimming takes 4 bases from V and 4 bases from J, and the germline ends sit 19 bases apart. Counted from cysteine to phenylalanine, this CDR3 has 16 amino acids. This entry keeps only the CDR3 DNA: 48 bases, framed from base 1. The receptor's source is a man aged 18 to 29 in good health. Some clones in this sample may be carry-over from other donors' samples. Recombination linked TRBV28 to TRBJ1-2, with the D segment identity uncertain. The material sequenced was memory CD4+ T cells from PBMCs. Sample cell subset or site, as interpreted from the label and publication: CD45RA-negative fraction. CDR3 protein: CASSSGEETRIYGYTF. Here is the DNA: TGTGCCAGCAGTTCTGGAGAGGAAACCCGGATCTATGGCTACACCTTC.